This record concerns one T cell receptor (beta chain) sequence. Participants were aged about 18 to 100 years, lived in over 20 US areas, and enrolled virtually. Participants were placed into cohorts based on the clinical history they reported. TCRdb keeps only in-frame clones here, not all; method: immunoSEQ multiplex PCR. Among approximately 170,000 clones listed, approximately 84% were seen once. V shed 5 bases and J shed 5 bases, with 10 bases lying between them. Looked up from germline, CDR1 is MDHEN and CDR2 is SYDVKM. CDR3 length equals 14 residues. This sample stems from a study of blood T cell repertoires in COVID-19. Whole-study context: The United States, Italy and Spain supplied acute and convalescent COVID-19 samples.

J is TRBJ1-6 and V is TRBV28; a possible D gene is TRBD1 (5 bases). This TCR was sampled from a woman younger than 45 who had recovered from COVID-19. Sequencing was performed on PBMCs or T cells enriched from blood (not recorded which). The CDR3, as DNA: TGTGCCAGCAGTCGACAGACAAATAATTCACCCCTCCACTTT. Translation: CASSRQTNNSPLHF.